This is a list of T cell receptor beta chains from one sample in a study of blood T cell repertoires in COVID-19. The data were produced by immunoSEQ multiplex PCR, yet TCRdb's version contains in-frame clones alone and is incomplete. The sample shows 80,000 to 100,000 clones, around 86% of them seen only once. The material sequenced was peripheral blood. The receptors stem from a man between 50 and 59 years old with acute or convalescent COVID-19. Each CDR3 is given with its conserved first and last residue. The order of the fields is D gene, clone size, J gene, V gene, CDR3 length, CDR3 DNA, CDR3 protein. The D gene is left open where the match is weak. Some rows mark clone size as missing; the rest say once, few, many or name a class of expanded clone.

NA,NA,TRBJ2-7,TRBV9,13,TGTGCCAGCAGCGCCCTACCTTCCTCCGAGCAGTACTTC,CASSALPSSEQYF
NA,NA,TRBJ1-6,TRBV19,17,TGTGCCAGTAGTAGTGGCGGAGGGGGGGCGTGGAATTCACCCCTCCACTTT,CASSSGGGGAWNSPLHF
TRBD1,NA,TRBJ1-2,TRBV5-1,15,TGCGCCAGCAGCCCAGCGGGACAGGGGGCGCGGGGCTACACCTTC,CASSPAGQGARGYTF
NA,NA,TRBJ1-2,TRBV7-8,15,TGTGCCAGCAGCTCCCGGGAGGACGGAAACTATGGCTACACCTTC,CASSSREDGNYGYTF
NA,NA,TRBJ1-2,TRBV10-2,13,TGCGCCAGCAGTGAGTACAGCAACTATGGCTACACCTTC,CASSEYSNYGYTF
NA,NA,TRBJ1-5,TRBV19,16,TGTGCCAGTAGTATCCTCCCCGAGGGAAGCAATCAGCCCCAGCATTTT,CASSILPEGSNQPQHF
NA,NA,TRBJ2-7,TRBV4-1,16,TGCGCCAGCAGCCAAGATGGAGGGGCCAGCTCCTACGAGCAGTACTTC,CASSQDGGASSYEQYF
NA,NA,TRBJ2-1,TRBV11-3,13,TGTGCCAGCAGCTTAGAGGAGCAGGGTGAGCAGTTCTTC,CASSLEEQGEQFF
NA,NA,TRBJ2-5,TRBV11-2,13,TGTGCCAGCAGCTTCGGGATTGCGGAGACCCAGTACTTC,CASSFGIAETQYF
TRBD2,many,TRBJ2-5,TRBV6-1,16,TGTGCCAGCAGTGATGGAGTTAGCGGGGGGCAAGAGACCCAGTACTTC,CASSDGVSGGQETQYF
NA,NA,TRBJ2-3,TRBV3-1/TRBV3-2,14,TGTGCCAGCAGCCGCCAGGGTGCGGAAGATACGCAGTATTTT,CASSRQGAEDTQYF